This is a list of T cell receptor beta chains from one sample in a study of CD8 T cells in ankylosing spondylitis. TCRdb processed the 5' RACE reads anew with MiXCR; each CDR3 protein has one entry. The data contain under 450,000 distinct CDR3 sequences, over 15% of them singletons. The sample taken for sequencing was blood, either unsorted or a sorted T cell fraction (not recorded which). These receptors were taken from a male donor with ankylosing spondylitis. CDR3s include the opening cysteine and the closing phenylalanine or tryptophan. Each record gives: V gene, J gene, clone size, D gene, CDR3 DNA, CDR3 protein. The D gene is left open where the match is weak. The size of a clone is reported for some rows only, either as once, few or many, or as a class for expanded clones.

v_gene: TRBV20-1; j_gene: TRBJ2-1; abundance: few; d_gene: TRBD2; CDR3nt: TGCAGTGCTTCCGGGACTAGCTATGACAATGAGCAGTTCTTC; CDR3aa: CSASGTSYDNEQFF
v_gene: TRBV9; j_gene: TRBJ2-1; abundance: -; d_gene: TRBD2; CDR3nt: TGTGCCAGCAGCCCCCGGACTAGCGGGAACCCCTCCTACAATGAGCAGTTCTTC; CDR3aa: CASSPRTSGNPSYNEQFF
v_gene: TRBV7-2; j_gene: TRBJ2-2; abundance: -; d_gene: TRBD1; CDR3nt: TGTGCCAGCAGCTTAAAACAGGGGGCGCTTTCAACCGGGGAGCTGTTTTTT; CDR3aa: CASSLKQGALSTGELFF
v_gene: TRBV5-1; j_gene: TRBJ2-6; abundance: many; d_gene: TRBD1; CDR3nt: TGCGCCAGCAGCTCCCCTAGGGGGCTTGGGGCCAACGTCCTGACTTTC; CDR3aa: CASSSPRGLGANVLTF
v_gene: TRBV20-1; j_gene: TRBJ2-5; abundance: many; d_gene: -; CDR3nt: TGCAGTGCTCCCACAGGGTTAGGGGAGACCCAGTACTTC; CDR3aa: CSAPTGLGETQYF
v_gene: TRBV5-6; j_gene: TRBJ2-7; abundance: -; d_gene: TRBD1; CDR3nt: TGTGCCAGCAGCTTGGGGGACAGGGTGTACTACGAGCAGTACTTC; CDR3aa: CASSLGDRVYYEQYF
v_gene: TRBV29-1; j_gene: TRBJ2-1; abundance: many; d_gene: -; CDR3nt: TGCAGCGTTGAACCGGGGGGCGGCTACAATGAGCAGTTCTTC; CDR3aa: CSVEPGGGYNEQFF
v_gene: TRBV20-1; j_gene: TRBJ2-3; abundance: many; d_gene: TRBD2; CDR3nt: TGCAGTGCTGGAGGGGGACCCAGTAGCGGGAGACAAGATACGCAGTATTTT; CDR3aa: CSAGGGPSSGRQDTQYF
v_gene: TRBV2; j_gene: TRBJ1-5; abundance: few; d_gene: -; CDR3nt: TGTGCCAGCAGCGGGGGGCAGGCCAACAATCAGCCCCAGCATTTT; CDR3aa: CASSGGQANNQPQHF
v_gene: TRBV12-3/TRBV12-4; j_gene: TRBJ2-7; abundance: medium-sized; d_gene: -; CDR3nt: TGTGCCAGCAAAAAGGACAGTCCCTACGAGCAGTACTTC; CDR3aa: CASKKDSPYEQYF
v_gene: TRBV24-1; j_gene: TRBJ2-7; abundance: -; d_gene: TRBD1; CDR3nt: TGTGCCACCAGTGGGCCCTCCGGGACAGGTGAATCCTACGAGCAGTACTTC; CDR3aa: CATSGPSGTGESYEQYF
v_gene: TRBV12-3/TRBV12-4; j_gene: TRBJ1-2; abundance: few; d_gene: -; CDR3nt: TGTGCCAGCAGTTTGAGGGAAAGGGGCTACACCTTC; CDR3aa: CASSLRERGYTF
v_gene: TRBV4-1; j_gene: TRBJ1-1; abundance: few; d_gene: -; CDR3nt: TGCGCCAGCAGCCAAGAAGGCCGCATGAACACTGAAGCTTTCTTT; CDR3aa: CASSQEGRMNTEAFF
v_gene: TRBV5-1; j_gene: TRBJ2-3; abundance: few; d_gene: -; CDR3nt: TGCCCCTCCCCTAGCACAGATACGCAGTATTTT; CDR3aa: CPSPSTDTQYF
v_gene: TRBV7-3; j_gene: TRBJ1-2; abundance: -; d_gene: -; CDR3nt: TGTGCCAGCAGCTTAAACGGGGATGGCTACACCTTC; CDR3aa: CASSLNGDGYTF
v_gene: TRBV7-9; j_gene: TRBJ2-7; abundance: -; d_gene: TRBD1; CDR3nt: TGTGCCAGCAGCCTCTCCGGGGGACAGGGTGACGAGCAGTACTTC; CDR3aa: CASSLSGGQGDEQYF
v_gene: TRBV2; j_gene: TRBJ2-7; abundance: few; d_gene: -; CDR3nt: TGTGCCAGCACCTGGGGGGTTACCTACGAGCAGTACTTC; CDR3aa: CASTWGVTYEQYF
v_gene: TRBV7-6; j_gene: TRBJ2-1; abundance: few; d_gene: -; CDR3nt: TGTGCCAGCAGCTTAGAAGCAAGGGTGGGGGGTGAGCAGTTCTTC; CDR3aa: CASSLEARVGGEQFF
v_gene: TRBV12-3/TRBV12-4; j_gene: TRBJ2-3; abundance: many; d_gene: -; CDR3nt: TGTGCCAGCAGCCCCGGGCCCACAGATACGCAGTATTTT; CDR3aa: CASSPGPTDTQYF
v_gene: TRBV6-2/TRBV6-3; j_gene: TRBJ1-5; abundance: few; d_gene: -; CDR3nt: TGTGCCAGCAGAGATATGAAGGGCACGTATAGCAATCAGCCCCAGCATTTT; CDR3aa: CASRDMKGTYSNQPQHF
v_gene: TRBV20-1; j_gene: TRBJ2-1; abundance: -; d_gene: TRBD1; CDR3nt: TGCAGTGCTTTTAAAGGGACAGCCACCTACAATGAGCAGTTCTTC; CDR3aa: CSAFKGTATYNEQFF
v_gene: TRBV14; j_gene: TRBJ2-1; abundance: many; d_gene: TRBD2; CDR3nt: TGTGCCAGCAGCCCGGGACTATCCAACAATGAGCAGTTCTTC; CDR3aa: CASSPGLSNNEQFF
v_gene: TRBV7-2; j_gene: TRBJ2-5; abundance: few; d_gene: TRBD2; CDR3nt: TGTGCCAGCAGCTCAGGGACTATTAAAGAGACCCAGTACTTC; CDR3aa: CASSSGTIKETQYF
v_gene: TRBV5-1; j_gene: TRBJ2-3; abundance: few; d_gene: -; CDR3nt: TGCGCCAGCAGGCAGGGGAAGAGCACAGATACGCAGTATTTT; CDR3aa: CASRQGKSTDTQYF
v_gene: TRBV7-9; j_gene: TRBJ1-4; abundance: -; d_gene: -; CDR3nt: TGTGCCAGCAGCTCCACGAACCCGACTAATGAAAAACTGTTTTTT; CDR3aa: CASSSTNPTNEKLFF
v_gene: TRBV7-8; j_gene: TRBJ2-7; abundance: -; d_gene: -; CDR3nt: TGTGCCAGCAGCTTAGGGCCAGGGGCGTACTACGAGCAGTACTTC; CDR3aa: CASSLGPGAYYEQYF
v_gene: TRBV7-2; j_gene: TRBJ2-3; abundance: few; d_gene: TRBD2; CDR3nt: TGTGCCAGCAGGCCCACTAGCGGGAAACTCACAGATACGCAGTATTTT; CDR3aa: CASRPTSGKLTDTQYF
v_gene: TRBV6-5; j_gene: TRBJ2-5; abundance: few; d_gene: TRBD2; CDR3nt: TGTGCCAGCAGTTCGGGACTAGCGGGATTCGAGACCCAGTACTTC; CDR3aa: CASSSGLAGFETQYF
v_gene: TRBV12-3/TRBV12-4; j_gene: TRBJ2-1; abundance: few; d_gene: -; CDR3nt: TGTGCCAGCGGAGAATGGGATCGGGGGAGCCTACGGTTCTTC; CDR3aa: CASGEWDRGSLRFF
v_gene: TRBV9; j_gene: TRBJ2-1; abundance: -; d_gene: -; CDR3nt: TGTGCCAGCAGCGGGGTCCCCGGTGAGCAGTTCTTC; CDR3aa: CASSGVPGEQFF
v_gene: TRBV7-9; j_gene: TRBJ2-5; abundance: few; d_gene: -; CDR3nt: TGTGCCAGCGGCCGGAGACAGTTAGAGACCCAGTACTTC; CDR3aa: CASGRRQLETQYF
v_gene: TRBV20-1; j_gene: TRBJ2-3; abundance: -; d_gene: TRBD2; CDR3nt: TGCAGTGCTAGCATGGGACTAACCGTGGATACGCAGTATTTT; CDR3aa: CSASMGLTVDTQYF
v_gene: TRBV7-9; j_gene: TRBJ2-1; abundance: few; d_gene: -; CDR3nt: TGTGCCAGCAGCTTAGGGCCCACCGAATACAATGAGCAGTTCTTC; CDR3aa: CASSLGPTEYNEQFF
v_gene: TRBV4-2; j_gene: TRBJ2-3; abundance: -; d_gene: -; CDR3nt: TGTGCCAGCAGCCAAGTTTTAAGTAGCACAGATACGCAGTATTTT; CDR3aa: CASSQVLSSTDTQYF
v_gene: TRBV5-1; j_gene: TRBJ2-5; abundance: -; d_gene: -; CDR3nt: TGCGCCAGCAGCCCCGGACGGGAGCGGGAGACCCAGTACTTC; CDR3aa: CASSPGRERETQYF
v_gene: TRBV10-3; j_gene: TRBJ2-7; abundance: -; d_gene: TRBD2; CDR3nt: TGTGCCATCAGTGGGTCTCTAGCGGGGCCAGAGAGGGAGCAGTACTTC; CDR3aa: CAISGSLAGPEREQYF
v_gene: TRBV5-1; j_gene: TRBJ2-5; abundance: many; d_gene: -; CDR3nt: TGCGCCAGCAGCTTGGCAGGGTCGCAAGAGACCCAGTACTTC; CDR3aa: CASSLAGSQETQYF
v_gene: TRBV21-1; j_gene: TRBJ2-5; abundance: few; d_gene: -; CDR3nt: TGTGCCAGCAGCAAACCGGGCCAAGAGACCCAGTACTTC; CDR3aa: CASSKPGQETQYF
v_gene: TRBV9; j_gene: TRBJ2-7; abundance: -; d_gene: TRBD1; CDR3nt: TGTGCCAGCAGCGTAAGACAGGGTTCGGGTGAGCAGTACTTC; CDR3aa: CASSVRQGSGEQYF
v_gene: TRBV18; j_gene: TRBJ2-1; abundance: -; d_gene: TRBD2; CDR3nt: TGTGCCAGCTCGCCAAGACTAGCGAAAACCCCACCAGCCTCCTACAATGAGCAGTTCTTC; CDR3aa: CASSPRLAKTPPASYNEQFF
v_gene: TRBV20-1; j_gene: TRBJ1-5; abundance: -; d_gene: -; CDR3nt: TGCAGTGCTCGTCCCGGGAACAATCAGCCCCAGCATTTT; CDR3aa: CSARPGNNQPQHF
v_gene: TRBV4-1; j_gene: TRBJ1-4; abundance: -; d_gene: -; CDR3nt: TGCGCCAGCAGCCAAGATGGGGGGCCCGGGGCTAATGAAAAACTGTTTTTT; CDR3aa: CASSQDGGPGANEKLFF
v_gene: TRBV7-2; j_gene: TRBJ2-5; abundance: few; d_gene: -; CDR3nt: TGTGCCAGCAGCTCCGACATATCTAAAGAGACCCAGTACTTC; CDR3aa: CASSSDISKETQYF
v_gene: TRBV12-3/TRBV12-4; j_gene: TRBJ1-1; abundance: -; d_gene: -; CDR3nt: TGTGCCAGCAGTCCGGGACCGAGTGAAGCTTTCTTT; CDR3aa: CASSPGPSEAFF
v_gene: TRBV2; j_gene: TRBJ1-2; abundance: many; d_gene: -; CDR3nt: TGTGCCAGCAGTGAAGATACGGCCGCGAGTGGCTACACCTTC; CDR3aa: CASSEDTAASGYTF
v_gene: TRBV20-1; j_gene: TRBJ2-5; abundance: -; d_gene: TRBD2; CDR3nt: TGCAGTGCTGGGGATGCGGGGGGCGCCGAGACCCAGTACTTC; CDR3aa: CSAGDAGGAETQYF
v_gene: TRBV20-1; j_gene: TRBJ2-7; abundance: -; d_gene: TRBD2; CDR3nt: TGCAGTGCTAGAGGGACTAGTGTTCCCCGTGAGCAGTACTTC; CDR3aa: CSARGTSVPREQYF
v_gene: TRBV20-1; j_gene: TRBJ2-1; abundance: -; d_gene: -; CDR3nt: TGCAGTGCTAGAGCCCCTACGGGATGGTCCTACAATGAGCAGTTCTTC; CDR3aa: CSARAPTGWSYNEQFF
v_gene: TRBV5-1; j_gene: TRBJ2-5; abundance: -; d_gene: -; CDR3nt: TGCGCCAGCACACTCCGGGGACTCGACGAGACCCAGTACTTC; CDR3aa: CASTLRGLDETQYF
v_gene: TRBV27; j_gene: TRBJ1-1; abundance: few; d_gene: -; CDR3nt: TGTGCCAGCTCCTTAGCATGGAGCACTGAAGCTTTCTTT; CDR3aa: CASSLAWSTEAFF
v_gene: TRBV7-9; j_gene: TRBJ2-7; abundance: few; d_gene: -; CDR3nt: TGTGCCAGCAGCTTACGCCCAGGGGGGCTCGAGCAGTACTTC; CDR3aa: CASSLRPGGLEQYF
v_gene: TRBV13; j_gene: TRBJ1-6; abundance: few; d_gene: -; CDR3nt: TGTGCCAGCAGCTCTCGGGACACTAATTCACCCCTCCACTTT; CDR3aa: CASSSRDTNSPLHF
v_gene: TRBV18; j_gene: TRBJ2-5; abundance: -; d_gene: TRBD1; CDR3nt: TGTGCCAGCTCACCGGCGACAGGGAATAACCAAGAGACCCAGTACTTC; CDR3aa: CASSPATGNNQETQYF
v_gene: TRBV30; j_gene: TRBJ1-1; abundance: few; d_gene: -; CDR3nt: TGTGCCTGGAGCTGGGGCACTGAAGCTTTCTTT; CDR3aa: CAWSWGTEAFF
v_gene: TRBV7-2; j_gene: TRBJ2-7; abundance: many; d_gene: -; CDR3nt: TGTGCCAGCAGTCGCAGCGCGGTATCGTCCTACGAGCAGTACTTC; CDR3aa: CASSRSAVSSYEQYF
v_gene: TRBV12-3/TRBV12-4; j_gene: TRBJ2-1; abundance: -; d_gene: -; CDR3nt: TGTGCCAGCAGTTTAGGGTCAGCCCCATTCTTC; CDR3aa: CASSLGSAPFF
v_gene: TRBV12-3/TRBV12-4; j_gene: TRBJ1-2; abundance: many; d_gene: TRBD1; CDR3nt: TGTGCCAGCAGTCCCAGGGCGGGACAGGGGGCCTATGGCTACACCTTC; CDR3aa: CASSPRAGQGAYGYTF
v_gene: TRBV3-1; j_gene: TRBJ2-7; abundance: -; d_gene: -; CDR3nt: TGTGCCAGCAGCCAAGCAGCTAGCGAGCAGTACTTC; CDR3aa: CASSQAASEQYF
v_gene: TRBV5-1; j_gene: TRBJ2-1; abundance: -; d_gene: TRBD2; CDR3nt: TGCGCCAGCAGCTTCATAGCGGGGGGTGGAAATGAGCAGTTCTTC; CDR3aa: CASSFIAGGGNEQFF
v_gene: TRBV20-1; j_gene: TRBJ2-1; abundance: -; d_gene: TRBD1; CDR3nt: TGCAGTGCCGTCGAGGGGGCCTTCGATGAGCAGTTCTTC; CDR3aa: CSAVEGAFDEQFF